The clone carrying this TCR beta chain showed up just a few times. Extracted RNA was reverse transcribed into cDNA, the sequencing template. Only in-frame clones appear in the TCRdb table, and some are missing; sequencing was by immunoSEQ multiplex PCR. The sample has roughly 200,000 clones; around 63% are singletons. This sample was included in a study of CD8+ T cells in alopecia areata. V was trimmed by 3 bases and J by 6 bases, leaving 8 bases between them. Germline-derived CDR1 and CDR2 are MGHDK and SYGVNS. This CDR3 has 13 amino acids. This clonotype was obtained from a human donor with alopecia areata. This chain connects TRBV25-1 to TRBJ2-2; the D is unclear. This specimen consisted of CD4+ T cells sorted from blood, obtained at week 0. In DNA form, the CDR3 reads TGTGCCAGCAGTGATGTGGGTGCCGGGGAGCTGTTTTTT. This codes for CASSDVGAGELFF.